The next 26 T cell receptor beta chains were all read from a single sample in a study of T-cell memory formation after mild COVID-19. TCRdb analysed the 5' RACE reads with MiXCR anew, one entry per CDR3 protein. The table includes about 350,000 distinct CDR3 sequences, approximately 13% detected once. The sequenced material came from PBMCs or a T cell subset sorted from them (not recorded which). The source is a man aged 18 to 29 who had mild COVID-19 (a few samples of this study predate the infection). Cell type and time point are not known.

The sample holds one count of this clonotype. V usage is TRBV27 and J usage is TRBJ2-7; TRBD2 might be the D (5 bases). Germline V lookup: CDR1 MNHEY, CDR2 SMNVEV (reference sequence). The V end lost 1 base, the J end lost 4 bases, and 17 bases lay between the germline ends. CDR3 size: 16 residues. CDR3 nucleotides: TGTGCCAGCAGTTTATTATCGTCGGGGTTGGGGTACGAGCAGTACTTC. Encoded protein: CASSLLSSGLGYEQYF.

This clonotype was counted only a few times. J is TRBJ2-4 and V is TRBV6-2 or TRBV6-3; 7 bases map to TRBD1. V shed 9 bases and J 0 bases; nucleotides not matched to a gene: 5. Germline CDR1 MNHEY, CDR2 SVGEGT. This CDR3 is built from 14 residues. In DNA form, the CDR3 reads TGTGCCAGTGGACAGGTTGTAGCCAAAAACATTCAGTACTTC. Translated: CASGQVVAKNIQYF.

This clonotype was counted between two and nine times. The V gene is TRBV20-1, the J gene TRBJ2-7, with TRBD2 matching over 11 bases. This CDR3 is built from 16 residues. V dropped 3 bases and J dropped 0; count of bases not matched to a gene: 7. CDR1 DFQATT and CDR2 SNEGSKA come from the germline V gene (reference sequence). The CDR3, as DNA: TGCAGTGCTAGCGATATAGCGGGGGGGAGCTCCTACGAGCAGTACGTC. This encodes CSASDIAGGSSYEQYV.

The chain recombines TRBV9 with TRBJ1-2; D unclear. V lost 2 bases and J 10 bases, leaving 18 bases between the germline ends. Germline V CDR1 and CDR2: SGDLS, YYNGEE. The CDR3 loop spans 14 amino acids. The CDR3 DNA reads as TGTGCCAGCAGCGTTTCGGGTGGGGAAAGCGACTACACCTTC. Residues: CASSVSGGESDYTF.

This clonotype was seen only once. The chain carries TRBV5-1 and TRBJ1-3, with 8 bases fitting TRBD1. Trimming cost V 5 bases and J 0 bases; bases outside gene matches: 7. Per germline, CDR1 SGHRS and CDR2 YFSETQ. The CDR3 contains 16 residues. This chain's CDR3 is CASSTYRGFSGNTIYF. The CDR3 DNA sequence: TGCGCCAGCAGTACCTACAGGGGGTTCTCTGGAAACACCATATATTTT.

The rearrangement uses TRBV10-3 and TRBJ1-5, with D tentatively TRBD1 (6 bases). The CDR3 runs 15 residues. V lost 3 bases and J lost 2, with 11 bases in between. Per germline, CDR1 ENHRY and CDR2 SYGVKD. This CDR3 is CAISDNREGNQPQHF. The CDR3 coding sequence is TGTGCCATCAGTGACAACAGGGAGGGCAATCAGCCCCAGCATTTT.

In this sample, this clonotype turned up many times. The chain joins TRBV6-6 to TRBJ1-5; a possible D gene is TRBD1 (6 bases). The CDR3 is 15 residues long. Germline values: CDR1 MNHNY, CDR2 SVGAGI (reference sequence). The ends were cut back, 0 bases at V and 7 bases at J, with 13 bases in the middle. In DNA, the CDR3 is TGTGCCAGCAGTTACTCGAAGGTTAGGGGGCAGCCCCAGCATTTT. Its translation is CASSYSKVRGQPQHF.

This chain links TRBV3-1 with TRBJ1-6, with D possibly TRBD1 on 6 matching bases. V shed 4 bases and J shed 13 bases, with 14 bases lying between them. CDR1 is LGHDT, CDR2 YNNKEL, per germline (reference sequence). The CDR3 runs to 13 residues. The chain's CDR3 is CASSPGQGTPLHF. The CDR3 DNA reads TGTGCCAGCAGCCCGGGACAAGGAACGCCCCTCCACTTT.

This clonotype was seen only a few times. The chain has TRBV5-5 and TRBJ2-5, with D perhaps TRBD2 (6 bases). Germline V gene sequence: CDR1 SGHKS, CDR2 YYEKEE (reference sequence). This CDR3 is 18 amino acids long. V was trimmed by 0 bases and J by 5 bases, leaving 23 bases between them. The CDR3 loop is CASSLDAGLMEGIETQYF. CDR3 coding DNA: TGTGCCAGCAGCTTGGACGCAGGACTAATGGAAGGGATTGAGACCCAGTACTTC.

This clonotype was seen a few times. The chain couples TRBV5-1 to TRBJ2-7, with 9 bases lining up with TRBD1. The CDR3 is 16 residues long. After removal of 0 bases from V and 4 bases from J, the junction contained 8 bases not matched to a gene. CDR1 and CDR2 (germline): SGHRS, YFSETQ. CDR3 sequence: CASSLGGTGIVYEQYF. Written as DNA, the CDR3 is TGCGCCAGCAGCTTGGGTGGGACAGGGATTGTATACGAGCAGTACTTC.

The chain carries TRBV6-2 or TRBV6-3 and TRBJ2-7, with D tentatively TRBD2 (5 bases). The CDR3 loop spans 14 amino acids. Trimming took 2 bases from V and 0 from J, leaving 8 bases between them. Germline V gene lookup returns CDR1 MNHEY and CDR2 SVGEGT. CDR3 sequence (DNA): TGTGCCAGCAGTTACGAGAGGGACTCCTACGAGCAGTACTTC. Translated, it gives CASSYERDSYEQYF.

In its sample, this clonotype was seen a few times. The V call is TRBV27, the J call TRBJ2-5, with no clear D. Per germline, CDR1 MNHEY and CDR2 SMNVEV (reference sequence). This CDR3 contains 13 residues. Trimming removed 4 bases from V and 3 bases from J, with 9 bases in between. CDR3 DNA sequence: TGTGCCAGCAGTTCGTGGGGAAAAGAGACCCAGTACTTC. Translation gives CASSSWGKETQYF.

The V gene is TRBV29-1, the J gene TRBJ2-7, with no clear D. Germline CDR1 reads SQVTM; CDR2 reads ANQGSEA. This CDR3 region has 12 residues. With 6 bases removed from V and 2 bases from J, the gap between germline ends came to 11 bases. CDR3 sequence (DNA): TGCAGCGTCTCAGACCCCCCCTACGAGCAGTACTTC. This sequence encodes CSVSDPPYEQYF.

The chain combines TRBV7-2 with TRBJ2-1; 12 nucleotides line up with TRBD2. V lost 7 bases, J lost 1 base, and 5 bases stayed unmatched. CDR3 length: 16 residues. Germline CDR1 reads SGHTA; CDR2 reads FQGNSA. DNA of the CDR3: TGTGCCAGCATACTAGCGGGAGGCCTTTCCTACAATGAGCAGTTCTTC. Amino acids: CASILAGGLSYNEQFF.

The V and J genes are TRBV7-9 and TRBJ1-5; D is unclear. There are 13 residues in the CDR3. Germline values: CDR1 SEHNR, CDR2 FQNEAQ (reference sequence). The V and J ends lost 7 bases and 3 bases respectively, with 10 bases between them. CDR3 in amino acids: CASTMGNNQPQHF. DNA for the CDR3: TGTGCCAGCACCATGGGCAACAATCAGCCCCAGCATTTT.

This clonotype showed up just a few times. The V and J genes are TRBV7-9 and TRBJ1-2; D uncertain. V was shortened by 1 base and J by 3 bases, with 9 bases between the two germline ends. The CDR3 totals 14 residues. The germline gives CDR1 SEHNR, CDR2 FQNEAQ (reference sequence). CDR3 sequence (DNA): TGTGCCAGCAGCTTAGTCGGGCTAGACTATGGCTACACCTTC. Translated: CASSLVGLDYGYTF.

This chain links TRBV2 with TRBJ2-3; 7 nucleotides line up with TRBD2. Trimming removed 6 bases from V and 3 bases from J; junction bases left unmatched: 6. The CDR3 loop spans 14 amino acids. Looked up from germline, CDR1 is SNHLY and CDR2 is FYNNEI. The CDR3 reads CASSEVGGTDTQYF. The CDR3 DNA is TGTGCCAGCAGCGAGGTGGGGGGGACAGATACGCAGTATTTT.

This clonotype was counted a few times. The chain joins TRBV7-2 to TRBJ1-5, with D uncertain. Trimming pared 1 base from V and 5 bases from J, leaving 9 bases between. The CDR3 covers 14 residues. Germline values: CDR1 SGHTA, CDR2 FQGNSA. The CDR3 bases are TGTGCCAGCAGCTTAGGCGTTGGGGATCAGCCCCAGCATTTT. This encodes CASSLGVGDQPQHF.

This clonotype was counted at least ten times. The chain employs TRBV7-3 and TRBJ2-1; 12 nucleotides align to TRBD2. Per germline, CDR1 SGHTA and CDR2 FQGTGA. This CDR3 has 16 residues. The V and J ends lost 5 bases and 2 bases, in that order; junction bases with no gene match: 4. The CDR3 bases are TGTGCCAGCAGCCCCGCTAGCGGGGGGGCCTACAATGAGCAGTTCTTC. As protein: CASSPASGGAYNEQFF.

Only a few counts were recorded for this clonotype. The chain combines TRBV6-5 with TRBJ2-7; 11 bases fit TRBD1. With 0 bases clipped from V and 6 bases from J, the junction kept 7 bases outside the gene matches. The CDR3 extends over 16 amino acids. Germline V gene sequence: CDR1 MNHEY, CDR2 SVGAGI. Here the CDR3 DNA reads TGTGCCAGCAGTTACTCGAAGGGACAGGGGGGTGGCGAGCAGTACTTC. Its protein product is CASSYSKGQGGGEQYF.

This clonotype has just a few counts. V is TRBV4-1 and J is TRBJ2-7, with TRBD2 matching 7 bases. CDR1 and CDR2 from the germline V gene are MGHRA and YSYEKL. V lost 0 bases, J lost 7 bases, and 6 bases stayed unmatched. The CDR3 contains 14 residues. The CDR3 protein is CASSQEPGGMEQYF. DNA of the CDR3: TGCGCCAGCAGCCAAGAACCCGGGGGGATGGAGCAGTACTTC.

The gene calls are TRBV29-1 and TRBJ2-5; 13 bases align to TRBD2. Per germline, CDR1 SQVTM and CDR2 ANQGSEA. The CDR3 totals 14 residues. V lost 7 bases and J lost 2; bases outside the gene matches: 4. CDR3 DNA sequence: TGCAGCGCAGGGACTAGCGGGGATCAAGAGACCCAGTACTTC. Residues: CSAGTSGDQETQYF. The variable domain in full, completed from reference TRBV29-1 and TRBJ2-5, reads SAVISQKPSRDICQRGTSLTIQCQVDSQVTMMFWYRQQPGQSLTLIATANQGSEATYESGFVIDKFPISRPNLTFSTLTVSNMSPEDSSIYLCSAGTSGDQETQYFGPGTRLLVL.

This clonotype was seen a handful of times. The CDR3 DNA follows: TGTGCCAGCAGTTTATTTTATTCACCCCTCCACTTT. This gives the protein CASSLFYSPLHF. This rearrangement joins TRBV28 to TRBJ1-6; D unresolved. This CDR3 has 12 amino acids. Germline CDR1 reads MDHEN; CDR2 reads SYDVKM. V dropped 1 base and J dropped 8 bases, with 3 bases sitting between them.

This clonotype has only a few counts. This chain links TRBV29-1 with TRBJ2-1, with D possibly TRBD2 on 6 matching bases. The germline V gene encodes CDR1 SQVTM and CDR2 ANQGSEA. This CDR3 spans 15 amino acids. V was pared by 2 bases and J by 0 bases, with 11 bases between. In DNA, the CDR3 is TGCAGCGTTGAATCGGCGGGGTCCTCCTACAATGAGCAGTTCTTC. It is translated as CSVESAGSSYNEQFF.

The gene calls are TRBV20-1 and TRBJ2-7; D remains unclear. Germline assignment: CDR1 DFQATT and CDR2 SNEGSKA (reference sequence). The CDR3 is 14 residues long. The V end lost 3 bases, the J end lost 4 bases, and 16 bases lay between the germline ends. In DNA, the CDR3 is TGCAGTGCTAGGGCCCAACCCAACGGGTACGAGCAGTACTTC. This translates into CSARAQPNGYEQYF.

This clonotype has only a few counts. V gene TRBV7-2 combines with J gene TRBJ1-1, with 7 positions matching TRBD1. Germline assignment: CDR1 SGHTA and CDR2 FQGNSA. The V segment lost 6 bases and the J segment 3 bases; nucleotides outside the gene matches: 13. The CDR3 loop spans 16 amino acids. As DNA, the CDR3 is TGTGCCAGCAGTTTGTACGGGACAGTCAGGGACACTGAAGCTTTCTTT. The encoded protein is CASSLYGTVRDTEAFF.